This TCR beta chain appears in the sequencing data of a study of T-cell memory formation after mild COVID-19. The study's findings and limits: In pre-infection memory, a portion of responding clones appeared, which suggested that cross-reactive memory joined.

TCRdb used MiXCR to reprocess the 5' RACE reads, holding one entry per CDR3 protein. The repertoire includes roughly 200,000 distinct CDR3 sequences, over 9% of them detected once, and roughly 4% sits in the top ten. This clonotype was seen only a few times. Its antigen is as yet unknown. Sequence at one end of the junction differs from germline and may be a read error. Germline-derived CDR1 and CDR2 are SEHNR and FQNEAQ (reference sequence). The CDR3 has 12 amino acids. The clonotype comes from a man younger than 35 who had mild COVID-19 (a few samples of this study predate the infection). Cell type and time point are not known. The specimen was PBMCs or a T cell subset sorted from them (not recorded which). The chain has TRBV7-9 and TRBJ1-1; D is possibly TRBD1 (5 bases). CDR3 loop: CAGREGNTEAFF. CDR3 bases: TGTGCCGGCAGGGAAGGGAACACTGAAGCTTTCTTT.